This is a list of T cell receptor beta chains from one sample in a study of CD8+ T cells in alopecia areata. Using immunoSEQ multiplex PCR, the repertoire was profiled, and TCRdb retains in-frame clones only, with some absent. The sample lists 150,000 to 250,000 clones, roughly three fifths occurring once. The specimen comprised CD4+ T cells sorted from blood, sampled at week 4, from a patient treated with tofacitinib. The source is a human donor with alopecia areata. The CDR3 runs from the conserved cysteine through the conserved F or W. A D gene is named only where the DNA matches it firmly. Expanded clones get a size class; other rows say once, few or many, or leave the size out.

d_gene,abundance,v_gene,j_gene,CDR3nt,CDR3aa
TRBD1,few,TRBV5-1,TRBJ2-7,TGCGCCAGCAGCGCACCGGGACAGGGTAAATACGAGCAGTACTTC,CASSAPGQGKYEQYF
.,.,TRBV25-1,TRBJ1-2,TGTGCCAGCAGTGAATATAGGGGGAATGGCTACACCTTC,CASSEYRGNGYTF
.,few,TRBV27,TRBJ1-4,TGTGCCAGCAGTTTACGAGGTGGAGAAAAACTGTTTTTT,CASSLRGGEKLFF
TRBD1,.,TRBV5-6,TRBJ2-7,TGTGCCAGCAGCTTCCGACGGGACAGATCCTACGAGCAGTACTTC,CASSFRRDRSYEQYF
.,many,TRBV7-2,TRBJ2-7,TGTGCCAGCAGCCAACTCTTTGGAAACGAGCAGTACTTC,CASSQLFGNEQYF
.,.,TRBV20-1,TRBJ1-1,TGCAGTGTCACAGGAAACACTGAAGCTTTCTTT,CSVTGNTEAFF
TRBD2,.,TRBV30,TRBJ2-2,TGTGCCTGGACTCACGGGAGTAGCGGGGCTCCCGGGGAGCTGTTTTTT,CAWTHGSSGAPGELFF
.,.,TRBV5-4,TRBJ2-3,TGTGCCAGCAGCTTGGGACTAGATGCCGGCACAGATACGCAGTATTTT,CASSLGLDAGTDTQYF
.,few,TRBV14,TRBJ2-4,TGTGCCAGCAGCCAAGTTCACAGGGGACGGGGAGGTACTGCCAAAAACATTCAGTACTTC,CASSQVHRGRGGTAKNIQYF
.,.,TRBV20-1,TRBJ2-7,TGCAGTGTAGGAGGGCAGTACTTC,CSVGGQYF
.,.,TRBV30,TRBJ1-5,TGTGCCTGGAGTGTCGGGCTGGTCGGCAATCAGCCCCAGCATTTT,CAWSVGLVGNQPQHF
TRBD1,few,TRBV4-3,TRBJ2-1,TGCGCCAGCAGCTCAACCGGACAGGGAGGTGAGCAGTTCTTC,CASSSTGQGGEQFF
.,.,TRBV9,TRBJ2-5,TGTGCCAGCAGCGTAGCTCCCAAGGGACAAGAGACCCAGTACTTC,CASSVAPKGQETQYF